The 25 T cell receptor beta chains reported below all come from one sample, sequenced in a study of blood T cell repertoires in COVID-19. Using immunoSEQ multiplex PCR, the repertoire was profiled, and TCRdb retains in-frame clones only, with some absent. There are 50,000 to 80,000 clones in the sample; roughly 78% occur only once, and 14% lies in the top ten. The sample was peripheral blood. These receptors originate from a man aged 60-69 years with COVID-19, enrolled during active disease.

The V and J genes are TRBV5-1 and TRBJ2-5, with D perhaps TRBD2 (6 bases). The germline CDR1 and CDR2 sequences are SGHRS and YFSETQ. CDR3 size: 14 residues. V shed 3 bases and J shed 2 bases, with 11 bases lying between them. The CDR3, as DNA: TGCGCCAGCAGCTCGACCGGGGGACAAGAGACCCAGTACTTC. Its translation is CASSSTGGQETQYF.

The CDR3 here is CASTPLAGGPLNEQFF. Written as DNA, the CDR3 is TGTGCCAGTACCCCCTTAGCGGGAGGGCCTTTAAATGAGCAGTTCTTC. The genes are TRBV19 and TRBJ2-1, with 11 bases lining up with TRBD2. Germline lookup yields CDR1 LNHDA and CDR2 SQIVND (reference sequence). The CDR3 length is 16 residues. After removal of 7 bases from V and 7 bases from J, the junction contained 12 bases not matched to a gene.

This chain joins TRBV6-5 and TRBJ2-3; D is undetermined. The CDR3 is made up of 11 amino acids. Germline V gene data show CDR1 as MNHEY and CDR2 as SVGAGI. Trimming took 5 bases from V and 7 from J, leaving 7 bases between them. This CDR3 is CASSTQYTQYF. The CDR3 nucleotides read TGTGCCAGCAGTACCCAGTATACGCAGTATTTT.

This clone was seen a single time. As DNA, the CDR3 is TGTGCCAGCAGTGGGACAGGGGGGACCGGGGAGCTGTTTTTT. This sequence encodes CASSGTGGTGELFF. The chain employs TRBV11-2 and TRBJ2-2; 11 nucleotides align to TRBD1. This CDR3 has 14 amino acids. Losses at the gene ends were 6 bases for V and 5 bases for J; bases not matched to a gene: 2. From germline, CDR1 is SGHAT and CDR2 FQNNGV.

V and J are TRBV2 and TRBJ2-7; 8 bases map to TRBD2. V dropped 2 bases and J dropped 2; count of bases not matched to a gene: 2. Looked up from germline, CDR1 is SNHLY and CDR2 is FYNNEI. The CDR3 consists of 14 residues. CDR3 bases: TGTGCCAGCAGTGAACTGCGGGGGGCCTACGAGCAGTACTTC. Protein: CASSELRGAYEQYF.

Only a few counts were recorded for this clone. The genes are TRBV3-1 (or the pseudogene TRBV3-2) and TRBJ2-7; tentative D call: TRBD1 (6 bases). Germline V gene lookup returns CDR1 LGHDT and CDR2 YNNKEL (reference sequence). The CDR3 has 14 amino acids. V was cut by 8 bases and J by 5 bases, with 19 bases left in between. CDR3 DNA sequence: TGTGCCAGCGAACCGGGCAGGGGATATAACGAGCAGTACTTC. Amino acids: CASEPGRGYNEQYF.

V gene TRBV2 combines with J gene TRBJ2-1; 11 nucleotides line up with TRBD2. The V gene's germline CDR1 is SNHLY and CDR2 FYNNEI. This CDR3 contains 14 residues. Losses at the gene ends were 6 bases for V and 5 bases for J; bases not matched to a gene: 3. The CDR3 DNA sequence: TGTGCCAGCAGATGGGGACTAGCGGACAATGAGCAGTTCTTC. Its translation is CASRWGLADNEQFF.

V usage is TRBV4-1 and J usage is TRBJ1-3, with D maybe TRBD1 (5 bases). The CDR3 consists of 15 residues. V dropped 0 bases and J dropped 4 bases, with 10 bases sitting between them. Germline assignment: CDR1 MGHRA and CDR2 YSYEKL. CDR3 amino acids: CASSQDQGFGNTIYF. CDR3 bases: TGCGCCAGCAGCCAAGATCAGGGTTTCGGAAACACCATATATTTT.

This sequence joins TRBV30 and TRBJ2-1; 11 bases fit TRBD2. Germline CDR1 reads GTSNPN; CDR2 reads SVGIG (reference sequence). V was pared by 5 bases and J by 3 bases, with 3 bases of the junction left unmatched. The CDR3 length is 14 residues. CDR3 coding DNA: TGTGCCTGGGGGACTAGCGGATTCTACAATGAGCAGTTCTTC. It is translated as CAWGTSGFYNEQFF.

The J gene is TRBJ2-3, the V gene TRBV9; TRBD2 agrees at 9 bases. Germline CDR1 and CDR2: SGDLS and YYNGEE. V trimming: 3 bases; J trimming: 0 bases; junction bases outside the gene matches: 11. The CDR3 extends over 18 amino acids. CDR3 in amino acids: CASSAPSSGTSSTDTQYF. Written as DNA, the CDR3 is TGTGCCAGCAGCGCCCCATCCTCCGGGACTAGCAGCACAGATACGCAGTATTTT.

CDR3 amino acids: CASSDRGGTNEKLFF. The DNA of the CDR3 is TGTGCCAGCAGTGACCGGGGGGGAACTAATGAAAAACTGTTTTTT. The V and J genes are TRBV6-4 and TRBJ1-4; D is possibly TRBD1 (5 bases). The CDR3 runs to 15 residues. CDR1 MRHNA and CDR2 SNTAGT come from the germline V gene. V was pared by 2 bases and J by 1 base, with 8 bases between.

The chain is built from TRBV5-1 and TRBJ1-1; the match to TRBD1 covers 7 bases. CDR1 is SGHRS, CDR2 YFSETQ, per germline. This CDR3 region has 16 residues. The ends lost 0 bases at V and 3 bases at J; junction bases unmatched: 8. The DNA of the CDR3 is TGCGCCAGCAGCTTGGACCCATCGGGACAGTACACTGAAGCTTTCTTT. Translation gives CASSLDPSGQYTEAFF.

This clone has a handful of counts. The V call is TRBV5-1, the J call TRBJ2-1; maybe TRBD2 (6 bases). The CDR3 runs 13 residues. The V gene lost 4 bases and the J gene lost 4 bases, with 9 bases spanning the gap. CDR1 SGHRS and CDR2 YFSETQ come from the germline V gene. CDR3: CASSRLEYNEQFF. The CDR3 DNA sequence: TGCGCCAGCAGCCGACTAGAGTACAATGAGCAGTTCTTC.

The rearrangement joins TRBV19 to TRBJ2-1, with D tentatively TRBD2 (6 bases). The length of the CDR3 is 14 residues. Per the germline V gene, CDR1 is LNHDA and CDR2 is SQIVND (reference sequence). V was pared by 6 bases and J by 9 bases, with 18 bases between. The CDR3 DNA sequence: TGTGCCAGTAGCCGGGACTCGTCTACTTCTGAGCAGTTCTTC. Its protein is CASSRDSSTSEQFF.

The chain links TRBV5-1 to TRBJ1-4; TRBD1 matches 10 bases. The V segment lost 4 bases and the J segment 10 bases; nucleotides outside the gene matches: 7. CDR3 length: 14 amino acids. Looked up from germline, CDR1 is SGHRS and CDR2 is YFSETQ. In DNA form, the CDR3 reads TGCGCCAGCAGCCTTGGGACAGGGGAGGTAAAACTGTTTTTT. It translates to CASSLGTGEVKLFF.

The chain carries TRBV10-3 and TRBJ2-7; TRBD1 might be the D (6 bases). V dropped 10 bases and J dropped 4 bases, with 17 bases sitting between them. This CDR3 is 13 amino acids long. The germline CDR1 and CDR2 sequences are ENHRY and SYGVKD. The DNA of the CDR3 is TGTGCCACCGCCGGGGCAGGGGCATACGAGCAGTACTTC. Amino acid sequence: CATAGAGAYEQYF.

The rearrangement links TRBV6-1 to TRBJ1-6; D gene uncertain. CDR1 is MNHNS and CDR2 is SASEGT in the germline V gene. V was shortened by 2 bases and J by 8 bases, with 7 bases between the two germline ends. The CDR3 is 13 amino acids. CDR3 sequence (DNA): TGTGCCAGCAGTGAATTGGCGGATTCACCCCTCCACTTT. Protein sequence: CASSELADSPLHF.

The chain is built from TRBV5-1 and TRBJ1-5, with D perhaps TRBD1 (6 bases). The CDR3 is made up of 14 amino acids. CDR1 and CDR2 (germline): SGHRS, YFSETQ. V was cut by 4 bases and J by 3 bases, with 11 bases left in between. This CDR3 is CASSPQGLNQPQHF. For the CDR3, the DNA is TGCGCCAGCAGCCCACAGGGCCTCAATCAGCCCCAGCATTTT.

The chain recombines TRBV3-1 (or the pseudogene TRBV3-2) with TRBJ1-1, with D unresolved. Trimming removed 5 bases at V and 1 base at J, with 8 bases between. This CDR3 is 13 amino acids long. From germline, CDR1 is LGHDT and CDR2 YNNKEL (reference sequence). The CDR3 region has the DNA TGTGCCAGCAGCGCTACAGCGAACACTGAAGCTTTCTTT. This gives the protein CASSATANTEAFF.

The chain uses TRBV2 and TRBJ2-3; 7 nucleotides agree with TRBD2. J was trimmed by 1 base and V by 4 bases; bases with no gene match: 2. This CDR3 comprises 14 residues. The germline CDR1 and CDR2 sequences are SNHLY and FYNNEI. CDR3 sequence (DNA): TGTGCCAGCAGTGGGACTAGGGGCACAGATACGCAGTATTTT. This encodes CASSGTRGTDTQYF. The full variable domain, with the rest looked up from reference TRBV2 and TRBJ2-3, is EPEVTQTPSHQVTQMGQEVILRCVPISNHLYFYWYRQILGQKVEFLVSFYNNEISEKSEIFDDQFSVERPDGSNFTLKIRSTKLEDSAMYFCASSGTRGTDTQYFGPGTRLTVL.

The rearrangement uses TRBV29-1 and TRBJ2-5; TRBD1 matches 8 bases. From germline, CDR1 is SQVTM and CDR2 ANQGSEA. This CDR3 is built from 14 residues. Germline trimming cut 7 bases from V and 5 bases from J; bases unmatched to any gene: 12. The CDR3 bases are TGCAGCGCCTTGGGTGGCAGGGGGCCGGAGACCCAGTACTTC. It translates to CSALGGRGPETQYF.

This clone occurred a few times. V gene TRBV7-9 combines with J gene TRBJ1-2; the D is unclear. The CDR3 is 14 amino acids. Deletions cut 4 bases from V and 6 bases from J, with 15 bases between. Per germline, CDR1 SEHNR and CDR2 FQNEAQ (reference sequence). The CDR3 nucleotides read TGTGCCAGCAGCTGGGCGGGGAGAGGAAATGGCTACACCTTC. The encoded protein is CASSWAGRGNGYTF.

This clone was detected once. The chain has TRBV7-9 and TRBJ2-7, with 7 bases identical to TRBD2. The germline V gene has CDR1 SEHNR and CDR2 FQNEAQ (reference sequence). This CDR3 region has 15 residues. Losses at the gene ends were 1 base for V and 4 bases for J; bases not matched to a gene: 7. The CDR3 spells CASSLDSAGGYEQYF. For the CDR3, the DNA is TGTGCCAGCAGCTTAGACTCTGCCGGGGGGTACGAGCAGTACTTC.

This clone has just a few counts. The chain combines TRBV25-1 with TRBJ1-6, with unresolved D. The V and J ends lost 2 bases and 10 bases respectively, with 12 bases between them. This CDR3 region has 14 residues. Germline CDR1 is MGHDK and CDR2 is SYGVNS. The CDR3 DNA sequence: TGTGCCAGCAGTGAACTGGGTCAGGAATCACCCCTCCACTTT. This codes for CASSELGQESPLHF.

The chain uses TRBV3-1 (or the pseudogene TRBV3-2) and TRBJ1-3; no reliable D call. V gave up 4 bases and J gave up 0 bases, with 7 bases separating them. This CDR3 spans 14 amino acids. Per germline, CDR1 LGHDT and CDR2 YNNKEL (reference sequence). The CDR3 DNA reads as TGTGCCAGCAGCCTCCTCGGCTCTGGAAACACCATATATTTT. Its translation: CASSLLGSGNTIYF.